This T cell receptor (beta chain) was identified in a study of blood T cell repertoires in COVID-19. Here immunoSEQ multiplex PCR was the method, and the copy in TCRdb shows in-frame clones only, minus some. The table shows approximately 200,000 clones, with 84% occurring only once. The germline V gene has CDR1 SGHAT and CDR2 FQNNGV. This CDR3 is built from 13 residues. Trimming left V 1 base short and J 3 bases short, with 7 bases between. As concerns this clone: Other DNA variants within this sample encode the same CDR3.

The source is a woman aged 25-40 years who had recovered from COVID-19. Sequenced input: peripheral blood. The chain couples TRBV11-2 to TRBJ2-7; unclear D gene. In DNA, the CDR3 is TGTGCCAGCAGCTTAGGTAGTTTCTACGAGCAGTACTTC. It translates to CASSLGSFYEQYF.